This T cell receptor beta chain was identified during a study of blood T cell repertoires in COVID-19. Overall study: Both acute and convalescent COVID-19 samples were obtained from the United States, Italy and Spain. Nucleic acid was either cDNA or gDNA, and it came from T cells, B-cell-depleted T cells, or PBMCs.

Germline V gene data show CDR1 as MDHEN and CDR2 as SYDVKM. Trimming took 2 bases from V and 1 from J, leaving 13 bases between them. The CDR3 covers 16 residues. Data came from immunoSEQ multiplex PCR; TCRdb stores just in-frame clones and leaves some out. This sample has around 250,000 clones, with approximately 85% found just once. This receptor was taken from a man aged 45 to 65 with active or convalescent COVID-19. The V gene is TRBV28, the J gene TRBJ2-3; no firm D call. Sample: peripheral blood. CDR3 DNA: TGTGCCAGCAGTTTACTAGTCCCAAGTGGCACAGATACGCAGTATTTT. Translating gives CASSLLVPSGTDTQYF.